This T cell receptor beta chain originates from a study of blood T cells in healthy people across ages. A second PCR of about 6 to 12 cycles used a sample-barcoded 5' primer and a J-beta primer mix. TCRdb ran MiXCR on the 5' RACE reads and lists one entry per CDR3 protein. The sample contains 800,000 or so distinct CDR3 sequences, approximately 25% of which appear only once. The CDR3 has 14 amino acids. Germline V gives CDR1 SNHLY, CDR2 FYNNEI. V dropped 2 bases and J dropped 4 bases, with 11 bases sitting between them. This clonotype was counted a few times. These data were also filed under a second study, of T cells of mothers and their children. In that study: In each mother, TCR beta CDR3 reads exceeded 10 million; in each child, they numbered approximately 3.3 million.

Sequenced material: blood. This sequence joins TRBV2 and TRBJ1-2; a weak D match, TRBD1 (5 bases). This receptor was identified in a boy younger than 18 in good health. The CDR3 region is CASSEQGGSYGYTF. CDR3 bases: TGTGCCAGCAGTGAACAGGGAGGAAGCTATGGCTACACCTTC.